The present entry profiles one TCR beta chain with its context. Patients in Seattle were enrolled during active infection, then followed longitudinally. How the authors handled the data: Reference gene primer amplification yielded estimated nucleated cell counts. Here immunoSEQ multiplex PCR was the method, and the copy in TCRdb shows in-frame clones only, minus some. D and trimming come from the DNA, and the V and J calls and clone size come from that table. The sample shows almost 200,000 clones, roughly 80% of them seen only once. These data belong to a study of blood T cell repertoires in COVID-19. About the research overall: The study drew acute and convalescent COVID-19 samples from the United States, Italy and Spain. PBMCs, B-cell-depleted T cells, or T cells provided the cDNA or gDNA that made up the material.

The CDR3 has 13 residues. The germline V gene has CDR1 MDHEN and CDR2 SYDVKM. V dropped 2 bases and J dropped 3; count of bases not matched to a gene: 0. The sequenced material came from peripheral blood. V usage is TRBV28 and J usage is TRBJ1-2; 7 nucleotides align to TRBD1. The receptor was derived from a man aged 60 to 75 with COVID-19, enrolled during active disease. Written as DNA, the CDR3 is TGTGCCAGCAGTTTAACAGGGGACTATGGCTACACCTTC. Its protein is CASSLTGDYGYTF.